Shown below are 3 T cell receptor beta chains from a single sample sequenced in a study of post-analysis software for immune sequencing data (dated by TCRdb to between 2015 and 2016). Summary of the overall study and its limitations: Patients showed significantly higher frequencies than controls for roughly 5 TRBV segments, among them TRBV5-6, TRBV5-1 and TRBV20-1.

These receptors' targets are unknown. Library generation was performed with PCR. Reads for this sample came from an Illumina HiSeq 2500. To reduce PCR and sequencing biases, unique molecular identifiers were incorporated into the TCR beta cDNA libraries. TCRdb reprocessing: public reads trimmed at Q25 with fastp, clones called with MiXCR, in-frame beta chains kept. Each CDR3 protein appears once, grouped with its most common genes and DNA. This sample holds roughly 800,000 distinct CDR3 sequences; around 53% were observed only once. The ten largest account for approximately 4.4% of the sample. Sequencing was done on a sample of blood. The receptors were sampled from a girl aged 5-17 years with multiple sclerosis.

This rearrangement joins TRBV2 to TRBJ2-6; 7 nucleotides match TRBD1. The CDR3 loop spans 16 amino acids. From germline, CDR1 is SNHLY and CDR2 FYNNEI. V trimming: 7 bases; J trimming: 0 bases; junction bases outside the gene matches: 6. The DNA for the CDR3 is TGTGCCAGCATCGGGACAGCCAGCTCTGGGGCCAACGTCCTGACTTTC. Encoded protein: CASIGTASSGANVLTF. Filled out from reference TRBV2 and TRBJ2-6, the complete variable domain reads EPEVTQTPSHQVTQMGQEVILRCVPISNHLYFYWYRQILGQKVEFLVSFYNNEISEKSEIFDDQFSVERPDGSNFTLKIRSTKLEDSAMYFCASIGTASSGANVLTFGAGSRLTVL.

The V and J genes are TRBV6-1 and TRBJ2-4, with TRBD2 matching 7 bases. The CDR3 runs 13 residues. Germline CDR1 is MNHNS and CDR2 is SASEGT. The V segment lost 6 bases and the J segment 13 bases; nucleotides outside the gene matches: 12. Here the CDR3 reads CASSSAPAGIQYF. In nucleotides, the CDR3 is TGTGCCAGCAGCAGCGCACCAGCGGGGATACAGTACTTC.

CDR3 amino acids: CASSFRTSDSLTQYF. The CDR3 nucleotides are TGTGCCAGCAGTTTCCGAACTAGCGATTCCCTTACGCAGTATTTT. V and J are TRBV12-3 or TRBV12-4 and TRBJ2-3, with TRBD2 matching over 7 bases. V trimming: 3 bases; J trimming: 8 bases; junction bases outside the gene matches: 11. The CDR3 is 15 residues long.